The TCR beta chain described here comes from a study of Graves' ophthalmopathy and Graves' hyperthyroidism. This clonotype was counted between two and nine times. The germline V and J ends were trimmed by 2 bases and 6 bases, with 5 bases remaining between them. CDR3 length equals 12 residues. Germline CDR1 reads SGHAT; CDR2 reads FQNNGV. The sequenced template was RNA, covering the TCR beta CDR3 region. Amplification began with first-round RT-PCR using HTBI primers, then second-round multiplex PCR was performed. TCRdb reprocessed the multiplex PCR reads with MiXCR, giving one entry per CDR3 protein. The table lists 740,000 or so distinct CDR3 sequences, approximately 40% of them singletons, with approximately 46% in the top ten.

The receptor comes from an adult man with Graves' ophthalmopathy. The sequenced sample consisted of peripheral blood. The chain recombines TRBV11-2 with TRBJ1-3; D gene unclear. Here the CDR3 reads CASSLPENTIYF. The CDR3 nucleotides are TGTGCCAGCAGCTTACCTGAAAACACCATATATTTT.